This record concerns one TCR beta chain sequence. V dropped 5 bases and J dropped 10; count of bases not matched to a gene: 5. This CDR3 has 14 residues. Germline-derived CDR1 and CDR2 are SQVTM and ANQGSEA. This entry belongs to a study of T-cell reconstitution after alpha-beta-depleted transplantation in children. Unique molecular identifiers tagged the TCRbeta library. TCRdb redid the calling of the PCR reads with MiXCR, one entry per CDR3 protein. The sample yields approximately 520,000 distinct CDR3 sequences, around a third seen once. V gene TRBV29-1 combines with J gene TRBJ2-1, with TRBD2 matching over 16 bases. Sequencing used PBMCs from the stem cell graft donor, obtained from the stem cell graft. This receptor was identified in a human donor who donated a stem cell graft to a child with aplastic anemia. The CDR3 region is CSVPSGLAGGEQFF. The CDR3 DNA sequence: TGCAGCGTTCCCTCGGGACTAGCGGGAGGGGAGCAGTTCTTC.